A single sample is the source of the 19 T cell receptor beta chains below, sequenced in a study of CXCR3-negative and CXCR3-positive naive CD8 T cells. UMI-labeled TRB cDNA libraries were prepared by 5' RACE. TCRdb re-called the 5' RACE reads and catalogs CDR3 proteins one per entry, DNA excluded. This listing includes roughly 50,000 distinct CDR3 sequences. The sample consisted of memory CD8+ T cells from blood. The receptors shown here come from a human donor in good health. Some clones in this sample may be carry-over from other donors' samples.

V and J are TRBV5-4 and TRBJ2-7; lacking DNA, the TRBD2 call made by TCRdb goes unchecked. Per germline, CDR1 SGHNT and CDR2 YYREEE (reference sequence). This CDR3 is 15 amino acids long. The chain's CDR3 is CASSLISQAHYEQYF.

CDR3 loop: CASSPGTSPEEQYF. The chain joins TRBV18 to TRBJ2-7; TCRdb reports TRBD1, a call that lacks DNA to check it against. The CDR3 totals 14 residues. The germline V gene has CDR1 KGHSH and CDR2 LQKENI.

This chain uses TRBV7-9 with TRBJ2-7; TCRdb lists TRBD2, though no DNA is available to test this call. The CDR3 length is 14 residues. Germline V lookup: CDR1 SEHNR, CDR2 FQNEAQ (reference sequence). The CDR3 protein is CASRSIGPSYEQYF.

The chain couples TRBV6-6 to TRBJ2-7. Germline V gives CDR1 MNHNY, CDR2 SVGAGI (reference sequence). This CDR3 comprises 16 residues. CDR3 region: CASSFPTVTLDYEQYF.

V usage is TRBV27 and J usage is TRBJ1-1. The CDR3 sequence is 12 residues long. The germline V gene encodes CDR1 MNHEY and CDR2 SMNVEV (reference sequence). CDR3 region: CASSSMNTEAFF.

The J gene is TRBJ1-5, the V gene TRBV7-9; TCRdb names TRBD1, which stays unverified in the absence of DNA. This CDR3 is 14 amino acids long. Germline CDR1 and CDR2: SEHNR and FQNEAQ (reference sequence). This CDR3 reads CASSWGLGDQPQHF.

The gene calls are TRBV7-9 and TRBJ2-1; the D gene TCRdb calls, TRBD1, cannot be checked with no DNA. Germline lookup yields CDR1 SEHNR and CDR2 FQNEAQ (reference sequence). The CDR3 runs to 13 residues. Here the CDR3 reads CASSRTGVYEQFF.

The J gene is TRBJ2-7, the V gene TRBV4-3. The CDR3 runs 14 residues. In germline, CDR1 is LGHNA, CDR2 YSLEER. The CDR3 protein is CASSQDFGSYEQYF.

The rearrangement uses TRBV29-1 and TRBJ2-7; the TRBD2 assignment by TCRdb is unverifiable without DNA. This CDR3 spans 13 amino acids. Germline assignment: CDR1 SQVTM and CDR2 ANQGSEA. The CDR3 here is CNVVSQSSYEQYF.

The chain carries TRBV7-7 and TRBJ2-7; TCRdb picks TRBD1, but there is no DNA to check that call. The CDR3 contains 16 residues. Germline V gives CDR1 SSHAT, CDR2 FNYEAQ (reference sequence). Here the CDR3 reads CASSLAKTGDPYEQYF.

The chain couples TRBV7-6 to TRBJ1-4; TCRdb indicates TRBD1, and absent DNA this call remains unverified. Germline V gene data show CDR1 as SGHVS and CDR2 as FNYEAQ. There are 14 residues in the CDR3. The CDR3 protein is CASSPQGYGEKLFF.

The CDR3 is CASSEAGGVYSYEQYF. The chain combines TRBV2 with TRBJ2-7; the D gene TCRdb calls, TRBD1, cannot be checked with no DNA. The length of the CDR3 is 16 residues. CDR1 is SNHLY and CDR2 is FYNNEI in the germline V gene.

The V gene is TRBV7-9, the J gene TRBJ1-1; the D call of TRBD1 rests on TCRdb alone, since no DNA is present to check it. The CDR3 runs to 15 residues. Germline V lookup: CDR1 SEHNR, CDR2 FQNEAQ (reference sequence). CDR3 region: CASSSPPGGLSEAFF.

The rearrangement uses TRBV11-2 and TRBJ2-5; TCRdb proposes TRBD1, but this gene call is untestable without DNA. Germline values: CDR1 SGHAT, CDR2 FQNNGV. This CDR3 spans 11 amino acids. CDR3 in amino acids: CASSLGQTQYF.

This CDR3 reads CASSPSSYEQYF. V gene TRBV7-2 combines with J gene TRBJ2-7. The length of the CDR3 is 12 residues. Germline CDR1 is SGHTA and CDR2 is FQGNSA.

The V call is TRBV7-6, the J call TRBJ1-1; the TCRdb D gene call, TRBD1, has no DNA to confirm it. This CDR3 is 14 amino acids long. The V gene's germline CDR1 is SGHVS and CDR2 FNYEAQ. CDR3 sequence reads: CASSTGQGLTEAFF. Full variable domain (rest looked up from reference TRBV7-6 and TRBJ1-1): GAGVSQSPRYKVTKRGQDVALRCDPISGHVSLYWYRQALGQGPEFLTYFNYEAQQDKSGLPNDRFSAERPEGSISTLTIQRTEQRDSAMYRCASSTGQGLTEAFFGQGTRLTVV.

The CDR3: CASRNLSSSYEQYF. This chain connects TRBV12-3 or TRBV12-4 to TRBJ2-7. This CDR3 contains 14 residues.

The gene calls are TRBV11-3 and TRBJ2-1; with no DNA, the TCRdb D assignment of TRBD1 cannot be verified. CDR1 is SGHNT, CDR2 YENEEA, per germline. This CDR3 is built from 15 residues. The CDR3 region is CASSLEQGTMNEQFF. The complete variable domain, with remaining parts taken from reference TRBV11-3 and TRBJ2-1, reads EAGVVQSPRYKIIEKKQPVAFWCNPISGHNTLYWYLQNLGQGPELLIRYENEEAVDDSQLPKDRFSAERLKGVDSTLKIQPAELGDSAVYLCASSLEQGTMNEQFFGPGTRLTVL.

The gene calls are TRBV5-1 and TRBJ2-1; the TCRdb D gene call, TRBD2, has no DNA to confirm it. The germline V gene encodes CDR1 SGHRS and CDR2 YFSETQ. The CDR3 sequence is 15 residues long. This chain's CDR3 is CASSFGRGTYNEQFF.